This entry concerns a single T cell receptor (beta chain). This clonotype was seen ten or more times. No cognate antigen has been identified for it. No qualities accompany the bases; no much larger clone lies one base away. The sample originates from a study of CD8 T cells in ankylosing spondylitis (dated by TCRdb to about 2017). Study-level background: To find TCR variants linked to disease, the study profiled T cell receptor beta repertoires in ankylosing spondylitis patients and healthy donors. The full study cohort comprised around 25 ankylosing spondylitis patients and approximately 100 healthy donors. Peripheral blood samples were taken, and synovial fluid was additionally collected from ankylosing spondylitis patients. The study at large found these results: A CD8+ phenotype was shown by the disease-linked clones, which were found at relatively low frequencies in peripheral blood. A TCR beta motif of about 8 highly homologous amino acid variants appeared characteristic of blood from ankylosing spondylitis patients. Some of the motif variants had been reported before in the synovial fluid and blood of reactive arthritis patients, a finding that suggests common disease-initiation mechanisms. The disease-linked clones were reported to be significantly enriched in matched synovial fluid samples from ankylosing spondylitis patients.

These reads were obtained on an Illumina HiSeq 2500. Quantitative 5'-RACE with molecular barcodes was used to prepare TCR beta libraries. On the authors' methods: A new computational method based on a probabilistic model of VDJ rearrangement was used to identify disease-linked TCR variants. TCRdb reprocessing: public reads trimmed at Q25 with fastp, clones called with MiXCR, in-frame beta chains kept. Rows matching on CDR3 protein sequence are summarized as one entry with the most common DNA and genes. It is TCRdb's table, rather than the study itself, that gives the V and J calls and clone size. The sample table contains about 220,000 distinct CDR3 sequences; only one count was recorded for roughly a tenth of them. The ten most abundant clones make up approximately 20% of the sample. This clonotype was obtained from a male donor with ankylosing spondylitis or in good health (not recorded which). The sequencing sample was made of blood, either unsorted or a sorted T cell fraction (not recorded which).

The CDR3 region: CASSVIPGGTYEQYF. The DNA sequence is as follows: TGTGCCAGCAGCGTAATCCCGGGGGGCACCTACGAGCAGTACTTC. The chain employs TRBV9 and TRBJ2-7, and possibly TRBD2, on 7 matching bases. The V end loses 1 base and the J end loses 2 bases, and a stretch of 13 bases separates them. The CDR3 has 15 amino acids, counting the end cysteine and phenylalanine. Of the read, only the CDR3 DNA is kept; its 45 bases are in frame from base 1. Reading the germline V gene gives CDR1 SGDLS and CDR2 YYNGEE.